Listed below are T cell receptor beta chains from one sample, sequenced in a study of blood T cell repertoires in COVID-19. Profiled with immunoSEQ multiplex PCR; TCRdb holds only in-frame clones, not every one. The data contain a few hundred thousand clones, 85% of them singletons. The sequencing sample was made of PBMCs or T cells enriched from blood (not recorded which). The receptors were sampled from a middle-aged man who had recovered from COVID-19. The CDR3 runs from the conserved cysteine through the conserved F or W. The D gene is left open where the match is weak. Rows give clone size only sometimes, using once, few, many, or a class for an expanded clone.

size	D	length	V	J	CDR3	DNA
NA	NA	14	TRBV5-4	TRBJ2-7	CASSLKSPGYEQYF	TGTGCCAGCAGCTTAAAAAGCCCCGGTTACGAGCAGTACTTC
NA	NA	16	TRBV11-3	TRBJ2-3	CASRPKFSPGKDTQYF	TGTGCCAGCAGACCGAAATTTAGCCCGGGTAAAGATACGCAGTATTTT
NA	NA	13	TRBV28	TRBJ1-4	CATLGHLNEKLFF	TGTGCCACCCTCGGACATCTTAATGAAAAACTGTTTTTT
NA	TRBD1	14	TRBV19	TRBJ2-7	CASSAYRGHYEQYF	TGTGCCAGTAGTGCCTACAGGGGACACTACGAGCAGTACTTC
NA	NA	13	TRBV19	TRBJ1-5	CASSMSAGQPQHF	TGTGCCAGTAGTATGTCGGCGGGGCAGCCCCAGCATTTT
NA	NA	14	TRBV7-2	TRBJ2-5	CASSLGGMGETQYF	TGTGCCAGCAGCTTAGGCGGGATGGGGGAGACCCAGTACTTC
NA	TRBD1	15	TRBV5-4	TRBJ1-1	CASSLEGGAVSEAFF	TGTGCCAGCAGCTTAGAAGGGGGCGCCGTGTCTGAAGCTTTCTTT
NA	NA	15	TRBV24-1	TRBJ2-2	CATSDRVFDTGELFF	TGTGCCACCAGTGACAGGGTATTCGACACCGGGGAGCTGTTTTTT
NA	NA	13	TRBV18	TRBJ2-5	CASSPAVLETQYF	TGTGCCAGCTCACCAGCGGTCCTAGAGACCCAGTACTTC
NA	TRBD2	15	TRBV24-1	TRBJ2-7	CATSAGGTATDEQYF	TGTGCCACCAGTGCGGGAGGGACCGCCACTGACGAGCAGTACTTC
once	TRBD1	15	TRBV7-9	TRBJ1-2	CASSLGTGEINGYTF	TGTGCCAGCAGCTTAGGGACAGGGGAGATCAATGGCTACACCTTC
NA	NA	16	TRBV7-9	TRBJ1-3	CASSRYFTGIGNTIYF	TGTGCCAGCAGCCGATACTTTACAGGGATTGGAAACACCATATATTTT
NA	TRBD1	15	TRBV27	TRBJ1-6	CASSFLMDRESPLHF	TGTGCCAGCAGTTTTTTGATGGACAGGGAATCACCCCTCCACTTT
NA	NA	16	TRBV19	TRBJ2-7	CASSTSRTVVPYEQYF	TGTGCCAGTAGTACGAGCCGGACAGTCGTGCCCTACGAGCAGTACTTC
NA	TRBD1	15	TRBV30	TRBJ1-2	CAGGTGGFVDYGYTF	TGTGCCGGCGGGACAGGGGGCTTTGTCGACTATGGCTACACCTTC
NA	TRBD1	15	TRBV9	TRBJ2-7	CASSAGQAMFGEQYF	TGTGCCAGCAGCGCGGGACAGGCGATGTTCGGCGAGCAGTACTTC
NA	TRBD1	14	TRBV7-2	TRBJ1-1	CATNPTGANTEAFF	TGTGCCACCAATCCGACAGGGGCGAACACTGAAGCTTTCTTT
NA	TRBD2	17	TRBV7-9	TRBJ2-3	CASKGVGLAGSRDTQYF	TGTGCCAGCAAGGGAGTGGGTCTAGCGGGCTCTAGGGATACGCAGTATTTT
NA	NA	13	TRBV27	TRBJ2-7	CASSPTGIYEQYF	TGTGCCAGCAGCCCGACGGGGATCTACGAGCAGTACTTC
NA	NA	13	TRBV2	TRBJ1-2	CASSGSGSGGYTF	TGTGCCAGCAGTGGTTCAGGGTCAGGGGGCTACACCTTC
NA	NA	13	TRBV7-9	TRBJ1-2	CASSLGPMNGYTF	TGTGCCAGCAGCTTGGGGCCAATGAATGGCTACACCTTC
NA	NA	10	TRBV14	TRBJ2-7	CASTVSEQYF	TGTGCCAGCACCGTGTCTGAGCAGTACTTC
NA	NA	11	TRBV3-1/TRBV3-2	TRBJ2-7	CASSSGHEQYF	TGTGCCAGCAGCTCAGGCCACGAGCAGTACTTC
NA	TRBD2	14	TRBV14	TRBJ2-1	CASKLEAGSNEQFF	TGTGCCAGCAAATTGGAAGCGGGGAGCAATGAGCAGTTCTTC
NA	TRBD2	17	TRBV2	TRBJ2-7	CASNTGGASGRENEQYF	TGTGCCAGCAATACAGGGGGAGCTAGCGGGAGGGAAAACGAGCAGTACTTC
NA	TRBD2	12	TRBV11-2	TRBJ2-7	CASSRGGYEQYF	TGTGCCAGCAGTCGGGGGGGCTACGAGCAGTACTTC
NA	TRBD1	14	TRBV6-5	TRBJ2-5	CASNLDRGRETQYF	TGTGCCAGCAACCTAGACAGGGGGCGGGAGACCCAGTACTTC
NA	NA	14	TRBV7-9	TRBJ2-1	CASSSTSTYNEQFF	TGTGCCAGCAGCTCAACTAGTACCTACAATGAGCAGTTCTTC
NA	NA	13	TRBV6-5	TRBJ2-7	CASRGDNYYEQYF	TGTGCCAGCAGGGGGGACAATTACTACGAGCAGTACTTC
once	NA	17	TRBV21-1	TRBJ1-1	CASSRDRGYFLCTEAFF	TGTGCCAGCAGTCGGGACAGGGGGTATTTCCTCTGCACTGAAGCTTTCTTT
NA	NA	13	TRBV11-2	TRBJ2-7	CASSRPSGYEQYF	TGTGCCAGCAGCCGACCTTCGGGGTACGAGCAGTACTTC
NA	NA	16	TRBV25-1	TRBJ2-2	CASSEYAGGPTGELFF	TGTGCCAGCAGTGAATATGCCGGAGGGCCCACCGGGGAGCTGTTTTTT
NA	TRBD1	13	TRBV19	TRBJ2-3	CASSIGQGDTQYF	TGTGCCAGTAGTATAGGACAGGGCGATACGCAGTATTTT
NA	NA	15	TRBV18	TRBJ2-5	CASSRPGHAQETQYF	TGTGCCAGCTCACGTCCGGGACACGCACAAGAGACCCAGTACTTC
NA	TRBD1	16	TRBV5-4	TRBJ2-7	CASSATGQGPPYEQYF	TGTGCCAGCAGCGCAACCGGACAGGGACCCCCCTACGAGCAGTACTTC